The T cell receptor beta chain described here comes from a study of control samples from healthy donors and cancer patients. Sequenced by immunoSEQ multiplex PCR; TCRdb stores in-frame clones only, minus some. The sample has some 410,000 clones, 80% to 95% seen once; the top ten hold just under 6.5%. The CDR3 has 14 residues. Trimming shortened V by 7 bases and J by 1 base, and 13 bases separated the two germline ends. Looked up from germline, CDR1 is MDHEN and CDR2 is SYDVKM. This sequence was found in a man aged 35 to 55 with head and neck cancer. This chain joins TRBV28 and TRBJ1-1; D may be TRBD1 (5 bases). Sequenced: PBMCs. The DNA of the CDR3 is TGTGCCAGCACCCTGGTGGGGGGGAACACTGAAGCTTTCTTT. Residues: CASTLVGGNTEAFF.